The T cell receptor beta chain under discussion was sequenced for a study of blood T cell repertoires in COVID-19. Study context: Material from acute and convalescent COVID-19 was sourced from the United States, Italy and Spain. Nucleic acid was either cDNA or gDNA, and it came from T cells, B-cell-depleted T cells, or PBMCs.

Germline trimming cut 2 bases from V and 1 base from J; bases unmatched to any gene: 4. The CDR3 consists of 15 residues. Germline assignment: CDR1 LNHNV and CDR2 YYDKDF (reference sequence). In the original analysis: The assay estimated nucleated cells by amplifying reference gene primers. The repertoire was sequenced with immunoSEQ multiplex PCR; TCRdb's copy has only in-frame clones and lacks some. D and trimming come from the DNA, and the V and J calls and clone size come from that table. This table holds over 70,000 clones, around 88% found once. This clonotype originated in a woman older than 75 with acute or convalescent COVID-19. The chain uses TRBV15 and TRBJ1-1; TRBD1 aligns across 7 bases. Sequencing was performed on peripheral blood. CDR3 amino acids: CATSRIRTGNTEAFF. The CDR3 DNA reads TGTGCCACCAGCAGAATACGGACAGGGAACACTGAAGCTTTCTTT.